These 13 T cell receptor beta chains were all obtained from the same sample, sequenced in a study of shared T cell receptors in the human thymus. Sequenced by immunoSEQ multiplex PCR; TCRdb stores in-frame clones only, minus some. The sample holds hundreds of thousands of clones, 70% to 80% seen once. The sample was also reused in another study, on human thymus T cells.

Sequencing was done on a sample of thymocytes. The receptors stem from a boy under two years old with a congenital heart defect.

The chain couples TRBV29-1 to TRBJ1-1; TRBD1 matches 8 bases. J was trimmed by 4 bases and V by 5 bases; bases with no gene match: 12. This CDR3 spans 15 amino acids. Germline CDR1 and CDR2: SQVTM and ANQGSEA. In nucleotides, the CDR3 is TGCAGCGTTCCCTCCCGGGACAGGCGGACCACTGAAGCTTTCTTT. It specifies CSVPSRDRRTTEAFF.

This clone was seen a few times. V and J are TRBV5-8 and TRBJ2-6, with D possibly TRBD2 on 7 matching bases. In germline, CDR1 is SGHTS, CDR2 YDEGEE. Trimming took 6 bases from V and 0 from J, leaving 19 bases between them. The CDR3 runs to 18 residues. As DNA, the CDR3 is TGTGCCAGCACCCGGCGGGGGCGAGTGGGCTCTGGGGCCAACGTCCTGACTTTC. Protein product: CASTRRGRVGSGANVLTF.

This clone was found a few times. The V and J genes are TRBV28 and TRBJ2-7; TRBD1 matches 7 bases. This CDR3 spans 11 amino acids. The V and J ends lost 6 bases and 6 bases, in that order; junction bases with no gene match: 2. In germline, CDR1 is MDHEN, CDR2 SYDVKM. The CDR3 spells CASSPGGEQYF. The CDR3 nucleotides are TGTGCCAGCAGCCCAGGGGGCGAGCAGTACTTC. Together with reference TRBV28 and TRBJ2-7, the CDR3 gives the full variable domain: DVKVTQSSRYLVKRTGEKVFLECVQDMDHENMFWYRQDPGLGLRLIYFSYDVKMKEKGDIPEGYSVSREKKERFSLILESASTNQTSMYLCASSPGGEQYFGPGTRLTVT.

V usage is TRBV28 and J usage is TRBJ1-5; D possibly corresponds to TRBD1 (5 bases). The V gene lost 5 bases and the J gene lost 3 bases, with 14 bases spanning the gap. Germline CDR1 reads MDHEN; CDR2 reads SYDVKM. The CDR3 totals 15 residues. Here the CDR3 DNA reads TGTGCCAGCAGTGTGGGGGGAGGAACCAATCAGCCCCAGCATTTT. As protein: CASSVGGGTNQPQHF.

The sample holds a few counts of this clone. V gene TRBV10-1 combines with J gene TRBJ2-1; the match to TRBD1 covers 9 bases. J gave up 4 bases and V 2 bases, and 3 bases lay outside the gene matches. The germline V gene has CDR1 WNHNN and CDR2 SYGVQD (reference sequence). CDR3 length equals 15 residues. This CDR3 is CASSERDREYNEQFF. DNA for the CDR3: TGCGCCAGCAGTGAGAGGGACAGGGAATACAATGAGCAGTTCTTC.

The chain has TRBV28 and TRBJ1-1; 9 nucleotides align to TRBD1. The CDR3 consists of 14 residues. The ends lost 5 bases at V and 1 base at J; junction bases unmatched: 2. Germline values: CDR1 MDHEN, CDR2 SYDVKM. The DNA of the CDR3 is TGTGCCAGCAGTGGGGACAGGGCGAACACTGAAGCTTTCTTT. It specifies CASSGDRANTEAFF.

DNA of the CDR3: TGTGCCAGCAGCTCAAGACAGGGGTGCCTGGAGCAGTACTTC. As protein: CASSSRQGCLEQYF. V gene TRBV14 combines with J gene TRBJ2-7; TRBD1 matches 8 bases. The CDR3 consists of 14 residues. The junction had 10 bases not matched to a gene; V was cut back by 5 bases and J by 7 bases. Germline V gene sequence: CDR1 SGHDN, CDR2 FVKESK.

The chain couples TRBV5-8 to TRBJ2-1; 7 bases are shared with TRBD1. From germline, CDR1 is SGHTS and CDR2 YDEGEE. This CDR3 has 13 amino acids. J gave up 7 bases and V 6 bases, and 7 bases lay outside the gene matches. CDR3 bases: TGTGCCAGCATTGGAGACAGGGTGAATGAGCAGTTCTTC. Translation: CASIGDRVNEQFF. Full variable domain (remainder filled in from reference TRBV5-8 and TRBJ2-1): EAGVTQSPTHLIKTRGQQATLRCSPISGHTSVYWYQQALGLGLQFLLWYDEGEERNRGNFPPRFSGRQFPNYSSELNVNALELEDSALYLCASIGDRVNEQFFGPGTRLTVL.

V usage is TRBV28 and J usage is TRBJ2-3, with TRBD1 matching over 7 bases. Trimming removed 6 bases from V and 3 bases from J; junction bases left unmatched: 3. This CDR3 contains 13 residues. The V gene's germline CDR1 is MDHEN and CDR2 SYDVKM. CDR3 in amino acids: CASSQDRTDTQYF. CDR3 coding DNA: TGTGCCAGCAGCCAGGACAGGACAGATACGCAGTATTTT.

This clone was seen more than once but under ten times. In nucleotides, the CDR3 is TGTGCCATCACCGAAACCCGACACCGAACTTTCTTT. The encoded protein is CAITETRHRTFF. This rearrangement joins TRBV10-3 to TRBJ1-1; D remains unclear. Germline V gene lookup returns CDR1 ENHRY and CDR2 SYGVKD. V lost 7 bases and J lost 12, with 18 bases in between. The CDR3 spans 12 residues.

This clone was seen once. This chain uses TRBV10-1 with TRBJ2-7; 7 nucleotides match TRBD2. CDR1 WNHNN and CDR2 SYGVQD come from the germline V gene (reference sequence). V dropped 7 bases and J dropped 3; count of bases not matched to a gene: 9. The CDR3 is 14 residues long. The CDR3 region has the DNA TGCGCCAGCAAGGCGGGGCGGGGGTACTACGAGCAGTACTTC. Amino acid sequence: CASKAGRGYYEQYF.

The gene calls are TRBV5-4 and TRBJ2-1, with a possible D match to TRBD2 (6 bases). The CDR3 contains 15 residues. Germline V gives CDR1 SGHNT, CDR2 YYREEE (reference sequence). V gave up 0 bases and J gave up 6 bases, with 13 bases separating them. CDR3 loop: CASSLGAGLGNEQFF. Here the CDR3 DNA reads TGTGCCAGCAGCTTGGGGGCGGGATTGGGCAATGAGCAGTTCTTC.

V gene TRBV7-2 combines with J gene TRBJ2-7, with 9 bases aligning to TRBD2. V was clipped by 5 bases and J by 0 bases; unmatched bases: 5. CDR1 is SGHTA, CDR2 FQGNSA, per germline. This CDR3 region has 15 residues. CDR3 sequence: CASSPLTSGSYEQYF. The CDR3 DNA is TGTGCCAGCAGCCCGTTGACTAGCGGCTCCTACGAGCAGTACTTC.